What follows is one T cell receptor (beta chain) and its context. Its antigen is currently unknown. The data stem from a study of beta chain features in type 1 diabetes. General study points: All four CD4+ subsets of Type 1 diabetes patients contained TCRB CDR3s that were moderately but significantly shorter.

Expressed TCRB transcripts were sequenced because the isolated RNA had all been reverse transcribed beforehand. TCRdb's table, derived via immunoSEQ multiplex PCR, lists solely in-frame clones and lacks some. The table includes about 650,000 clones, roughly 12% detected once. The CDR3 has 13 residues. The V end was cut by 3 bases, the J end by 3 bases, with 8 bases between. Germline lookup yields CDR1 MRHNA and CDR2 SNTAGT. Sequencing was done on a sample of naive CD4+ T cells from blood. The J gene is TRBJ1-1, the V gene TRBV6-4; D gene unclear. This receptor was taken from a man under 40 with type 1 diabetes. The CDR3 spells CASSETRDTEAFF. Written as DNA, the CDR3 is TGTGCCAGCAGTGAAACCAGAGACACTGAAGCTTTCTTT.